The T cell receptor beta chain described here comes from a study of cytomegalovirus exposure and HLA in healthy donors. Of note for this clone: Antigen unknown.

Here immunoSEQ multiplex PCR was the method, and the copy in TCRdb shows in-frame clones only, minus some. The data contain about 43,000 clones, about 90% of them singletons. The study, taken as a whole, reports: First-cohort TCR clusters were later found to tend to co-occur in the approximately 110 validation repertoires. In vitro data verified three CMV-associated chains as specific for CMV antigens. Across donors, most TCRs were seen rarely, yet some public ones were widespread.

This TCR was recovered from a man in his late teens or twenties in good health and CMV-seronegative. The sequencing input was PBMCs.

The CDR3 DNA follows: TGTGCCAGCAGTTTAGCTAGCGGGGGGTTGGCAGATACGCAGTATTTT. Protein product: CASSLASGGLADTQYF. V and J are TRBV27 and TRBJ2-3; 11 bases fit TRBD2. This CDR3 region has 16 residues. V dropped 2 bases and J dropped 4; count of bases not matched to a gene: 5. Germline CDR1 reads MNHEY; CDR2 reads SMNVEV (reference sequence).